This entry lists 8 T cell receptor beta chains sequenced from one sample in a study of blood T cell repertoires in COVID-19. TCRdb's copy holds only in-frame clones and misses some; the assay was immunoSEQ multiplex PCR. Among more than 100,000 clones listed, approximately 84% were seen once. The specimen sequenced was peripheral blood. Every receptor here comes from a human donor in a cohort sampled during active COVID-19.

The chain recombines TRBV5-1 with TRBJ2-1; 11 nucleotides align to TRBD2. This CDR3 region has 14 residues. The ends lost 5 bases at V and 11 bases at J; junction bases unmatched: 9. Germline-derived CDR1 and CDR2 are SGHRS and YFSETQ. This CDR3 is CASSGWLAGGQQFF. For the CDR3, the DNA is TGCGCCAGCAGTGGTTGGCTAGCGGGGGGTCAGCAGTTCTTC.

This clone has just one count. This rearrangement joins TRBV5-1 to TRBJ2-3; 9 bases map to TRBD2. This CDR3 has 15 amino acids. Trimming at V came to 2 bases and at J to 5 bases, leaving 6 bases not matched to a gene. The germline V gene encodes CDR1 SGHRS and CDR2 YFSETQ. CDR3 coding DNA: TGCGCCAGCAGCTTTGTTAGCGGGGGAGGAGATACGCAGTATTTT. It specifies CASSFVSGGGDTQYF.

This chain joins TRBV19 and TRBJ2-1; 9 bases map to TRBD1. V lost 8 bases and J lost 7; bases outside the gene matches: 9. CDR1 and CDR2 from the germline V gene are LNHDA and SQIVND (reference sequence). This CDR3 is built from 14 residues. The CDR3 nucleotides are TGTGCCAGTCGGCCGACAGGGGGAAGGAATGAGCAGTTCTTC. Amino acids: CASRPTGGRNEQFF.

This sequence joins TRBV15 and TRBJ1-3; 7 bases agree with TRBD1. V lost 3 bases and J lost 0; bases outside the gene matches: 2. CDR1 LNHNV and CDR2 YYDKDF come from the germline V gene (reference sequence). CDR3 size: 15 residues. In DNA form, the CDR3 reads TGTGCCACCAGCAGGACAGGGAGCTCTGGAAACACCATATATTTT. It codes for CATSRTGSSGNTIYF.

J is TRBJ2-2 and V is TRBV7-3; the match to TRBD1 covers 9 bases. The V gene end was trimmed by 1 base and the J gene end by 0 bases; junction bases not matched to a gene: 12. This CDR3 is built from 20 residues. The germline V gene has CDR1 SGHTA and CDR2 FQGTGA. Here the CDR3 DNA reads TGTGCCAGCAGCTTAATATCCCCCAGGACAGGGGACCCGAACACCGGGGAGCTGTTTTTT. Translated: CASSLISPRTGDPNTGELFF.

The chain has TRBV4-2 and TRBJ2-3; 10 bases are a match to TRBD2. V was clipped by 5 bases and J by 3 bases; unmatched bases: 8. Germline V gene lookup returns CDR1 LGHNA and CDR2 YNFKEQ. This CDR3 spans 16 amino acids. The CDR3 DNA is TGTGCCAGCAGCGAGAGAGCGGGGGGGAGAACAGATACGCAGTATTTT. It specifies CASSERAGGRTDTQYF.

The chain links TRBV27 to TRBJ1-2; a possible D gene is TRBD1 (6 bases). The germline gives CDR1 MNHEY, CDR2 SMNVEV (reference sequence). Trimming removed 5 bases from V and 6 bases from J, with 16 bases in between. The CDR3 covers 14 residues. CDR3 in DNA: TGTGCCAGCAGTCCGGGACATATGAGGAATGGCTACACCTTC. This sequence encodes CASSPGHMRNGYTF.

V usage is TRBV18 and J usage is TRBJ1-1, with D possibly being TRBD1 (5 bases). This CDR3 has 16 residues. Germline V gives CDR1 KGHSH, CDR2 LQKENI. Trimming shortened V by 1 base and J by 7 bases, and 19 bases separated the two germline ends. The CDR3 sequence: CASSPLRGTPPDEAFF. DNA for the CDR3: TGTGCCAGCTCACCACTGCGGGGGACCCCTCCTGATGAAGCTTTCTTT. The variable domain in full, with the rest retrieved from reference TRBV18 and TRBJ1-1, is NAGVMQNPRHLVRRRGQEARLRCSPMKGHSHVYWYRQLPEEGLKFMVYLQKENIIDESGMPKERFSAEFPKEGPSILRIQQVVRGDSAAYFCASSPLRGTPPDEAFFGQGTRLTVV.